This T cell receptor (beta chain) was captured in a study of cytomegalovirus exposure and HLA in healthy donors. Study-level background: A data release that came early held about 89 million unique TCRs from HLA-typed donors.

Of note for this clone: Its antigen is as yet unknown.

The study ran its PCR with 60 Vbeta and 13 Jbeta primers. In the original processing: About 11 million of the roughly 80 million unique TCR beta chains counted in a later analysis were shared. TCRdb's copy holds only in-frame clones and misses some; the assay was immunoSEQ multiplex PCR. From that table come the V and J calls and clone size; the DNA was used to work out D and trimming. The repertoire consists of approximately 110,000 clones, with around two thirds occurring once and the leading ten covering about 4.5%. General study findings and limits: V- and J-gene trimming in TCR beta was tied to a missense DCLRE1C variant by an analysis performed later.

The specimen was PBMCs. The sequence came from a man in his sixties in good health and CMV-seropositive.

The CDR3 DNA reads TGTGCCAGCAGTTCGTCCGGGACAAAGCCCTACGAGCAGTACTTC. Translating it yields CASSSSGTKPYEQYF. This rearrangement joins TRBV28 to TRBJ2-5; tentatively, D is TRBD1 (6 bases). The J call is in doubt because the DNA end fits TRBJ2-7 better. Germline CDR1 MDHEN, CDR2 SYDVKM. The CDR3 is 15 amino acids.